This TCR beta chain was observed in a study of early T cells in non-severe SARS-CoV-2 infection. Study-level findings and limits: VDJdb matches were skewed toward anti-spike CD8 T cell responses.

Termini included, the CDR3 measures 17 amino acids. The TCR library protocol was used to attach unique molecular identifiers. These identifiers were attached to individual cDNA molecules. TCRdb used MiXCR to reprocess the 5' RACE reads, holding one entry per CDR3 protein. The sample yields tens of thousands of distinct CDR3 sequences, roughly 5.3% seen once. This clonotype appeared many times. Its antigen is as yet unknown. Because the CDR3's place on the DNA is in doubt, the DNA is left out and the CDR3 is given as listed by TCRdb. This rearrangement joins TRBV12-3 or TRBV12-4 to TRBJ2-2; the table's D call of TRBD2 was not tested on the DNA. The sample consisted of whole blood, taken at baseline. The receptor's source is an adult who was a healthcare worker with PCR-confirmed SARS-CoV-2 infection or an uninfected control (not recorded which). The CDR3 loop is CASSTSGSGRVTGELFF.